This is a list of T cell receptor beta chains from one sample in a study of blood T cells in healthy people across ages. TCRdb analysed the 5' RACE reads with MiXCR anew, one entry per CDR3 protein. The sample shows approximately 1,700,000 distinct CDR3 sequences, roughly two fifths of them seen only once. The sequenced sample consisted of blood. Receptors originate from a human donor in good health. Both conserved end residues are part of each CDR3. Fields, in order: J gene, clone size, D gene, V gene, CDR3 protein, CDR3 DNA. The D gene is left open where the match is weak. Rows may omit the clone size; those that give it use once, few, many or a size class.

TRBJ1-5,-,TRBD1,TRBV20-1,CSARTGGYSNQPQHF,TGCAGTGCTAGGACAGGGGGCTATAGCAATCAGCCCCAGCATTTT
TRBJ2-5,-,-,TRBV7-2,CASSFTQGRETQYF,TGTGCCAGCAGCTTCACTCAGGGTCGAGAGACCCAGTACTTC
TRBJ1-1,-,-,TRBV7-9,CASSLVGGLTEAFF,TGTGCCAGCAGCTTAGTGGGGGGCCTCACTGAAGCTTTCTTT
TRBJ2-5,-,-,TRBV24-1,CATSDLRVGQETQYF,TGTGCCACCAGTGATTTGAGGGTGGGACAAGAGACCCAGTACTTC
TRBJ2-7,few,-,TRBV3-1,CASSQYGGISGHEQYF,TGTGCCAGCAGCCAATATGGAGGGATCAGTGGGCACGAGCAGTACTTC
TRBJ2-7,many,-,TRBV5-1,CASSSLPYEQYF,TGCGCCAGCAGCTCCCTCCCTTACGAGCAGTACTTC
TRBJ2-1,few,TRBD1,TRBV7-2,CASSLRTGGDSEQFF,TGTGCCAGCAGCCTCCGGACAGGGGGGGATAGTGAGCAGTTCTTC
TRBJ1-5,few,-,TRBV7-6,CASSLGAGQPTQPQHF,TGTGCCAGCAGCTTAGGGGCTGGGCAACCTACTCAGCCCCAGCATTTT
TRBJ2-5,-,-,TRBV7-2,CASKNLDGPQETQYF,TGTGCCAGCAAGAACTTAGACGGACCCCAAGAGACCCAGTACTTC
TRBJ1-1,once,-,TRBV20-1,CSASQMNTEAFF,TGCAGTGCTAGCCAAATGAACACTGAAGCTTTCTTT
TRBJ1-4,few,-,TRBV6-5,CASSYTRSPNEKLFF,TGTGCCAGCAGTTACACCCGGTCCCCAAATGAAAAACTGTTTTTT
TRBJ2-5,-,TRBD2,TRBV4-1,CASSQTIGTSGPQETQYF,TGCGCCAGCAGCCAAACCATTGGGACTAGCGGGCCCCAAGAGACCCAGTACTTC
TRBJ2-3,few,TRBD2,TRBV6-1,CASSLAGDGEDTQYF,TGTGCCAGCAGTCTAGCGGGGGATGGGGAAGATACGCAGTATTTT
TRBJ2-4,few,TRBD2,TRBV13,CASSLGAPAGGQSVQYF,TGTGCCAGCAGCTTAGGTGCCCCTGCGGGGGGGCAGTCTGTGCAGTACTTC
TRBJ2-5,-,-,TRBV28,CASSRARTQYF,TGTGCCAGCAGCCGAGCCAGGACCCAGTACTTC
TRBJ1-1,many,-,TRBV20-1,CSAGNGDSSTEAFF,TGCAGTGCTGGAAATGGAGACAGCAGCACTGAAGCTTTCTTT
TRBJ1-2,-,-,TRBV11-3,CASAPRGGDYGYTF,TGTGCCAGCGCTCCCCGGGGGGGTGACTATGGCTACACCTTC
TRBJ2-1,-,TRBD2,TRBV20-1,CSARLAGGDNEQFF,TGCAGTGCTAGACTAGCGGGGGGTGACAATGAGCAGTTCTTC
TRBJ2-7,once,-,TRBV20-1,CSARDHGGASSYEQYF,TGCAGTGCTAGAGATCATGGAGGGGCCAGCTCCTACGAGCAGTACTTC
TRBJ2-3,-,-,TRBV7-8,CASSLYRPGLTDTQYF,TGTGCCAGCAGCTTATATAGGCCCGGCCTTACAGATACGCAGTATTTT
TRBJ1-2,-,-,TRBV14,CASSQVVVGRHGYTF,TGTGCCAGCAGCCAAGTTGTGGTAGGGCGGCATGGCTACACCTTC
TRBJ1-2,-,TRBD1,TRBV11-3,CASSEIDREDGYTF,TGTGCCAGCAGCGAGATTGACAGGGAAGATGGCTACACCTTC
TRBJ1-1,once,-,TRBV7-3,CASSKSGAWDTEAFF,TGTGCCAGCAGCAAGAGCGGGGCGTGGGATACTGAAGCTTTCTTT
TRBJ2-7,few,-,TRBV5-1,CASSLGPRQGYEQYF,TGCGCCAGCAGCTTGGGCCCCCGACAAGGCTACGAGCAGTACTTC
TRBJ1-1,-,-,TRBV4-1,CASRHLTQGAPEAFF,TGCGCCAGCAGACACCTCACCCAGGGTGCCCCTGAAGCTTTCTTT
TRBJ2-3,many,TRBD2,TRBV29-1,CSVAGTSGGHTDTQYF,TGCAGCGTAGCCGGGACTAGCGGGGGCCACACAGATACGCAGTATTTT
TRBJ1-2,-,-,TRBV7-9,CASSLAGRQNYGYTF,TGTGCCAGCAGCTTAGCGGGGCGGCAGAACTATGGCTACACCTTC
TRBJ2-3,few,TRBD1,TRBV7-3,CASKGQGATDTQYF,TGTGCCAGCAAGGGACAGGGGGCAACAGATACGCAGTATTTT
TRBJ2-4,few,-,TRBV5-5,CASSETREVVIQYF,TGTGCCAGCAGCGAAACCAGGGAGGTGGTCATTCAGTACTTC
TRBJ1-2,-,-,TRBV7-3,CASSLERWDYGYTF,TGTGCCAGCAGCTTAGAACGGTGGGACTATGGCTACACCTTC
TRBJ2-5,few,TRBD2,TRBV20-1,CSAPRTRYQETQYF,TGCAGTGCTCCCCGGACTAGGTACCAAGAGACCCAGTACTTC
TRBJ1-2,-,-,TRBV2,CASKRRPDGYTF,TGTGCCAGCAAGAGGCGTCCAGACGGCTACACCTTC
TRBJ2-5,many,-,TRBV6-2/TRBV6-3,CASSRLETQYF,TGTGCCAGCAGCCGCCTAGAGACCCAGTACTTC
TRBJ2-3,-,-,TRBV20-1,CSAIGGLWGTDTQYF,TGCAGTGCTATCGGAGGTCTCTGGGGCACAGATACGCAGTATTTT
TRBJ2-1,-,-,TRBV11-3,CASSGLAVYNEQFF,TGTGCCAGCAGCGGGTTGGCAGTCTACAATGAGCAGTTCTTC
TRBJ2-1,-,-,TRBV28,CASRDPTGIYYNEQFF,TGTGCCAGCAGGGATCCAACAGGGATCTATTACAATGAGCAGTTCTTC
TRBJ2-7,few,TRBD1,TRBV7-3,CASSWNRGYEQYF,TGTGCCAGCAGTTGGAACAGGGGCTACGAGCAGTACTTC
TRBJ2-5,-,TRBD2,TRBV9,CASSASGGVQETQYF,TGTGCCAGCAGCGCTAGCGGGGGAGTTCAAGAGACCCAGTACTTC
TRBJ2-5,many,-,TRBV29-1,CSATSSRETQYF,TGCAGCGCAACCTCTAGCCGGGAGACCCAGTACTTC
TRBJ1-1,-,-,TRBV25-1,CASSEGVGWNTEAFF,TGTGCCAGCAGTGAGGGGGTAGGTTGGAACACTGAAGCTTTCTTT
TRBJ2-5,-,TRBD1,TRBV24-1,CATREKGAGETQYF,TGTGCCACCAGGGAAAAGGGGGCAGGGGAGACCCAGTACTTC
TRBJ1-6,many,-,TRBV20-1,CSARVPGTYNSPLHF,TGCAGTGCTAGGGTTCCGGGAACCTATAATTCACCCCTCCACTTT
TRBJ1-4,-,TRBD1,TRBV5-4,CASRQGQGNSATNEKLFF,TGTGCCAGCAGACAGGGACAGGGTAATTCGGCAACTAATGAAAAACTGTTTTTT
TRBJ2-4,-,TRBD1,TRBV7-2,CASSAGTGSAIQYF,TGTGCCAGCAGCGCCGGGACAGGGAGCGCCATTCAGTACTTC